The present T cell receptor beta chain was sequenced within a study of cytomegalovirus exposure and HLA in healthy donors. Primers: 60 Vbeta forward and 13 Jbeta reverse. Measured with immunoSEQ multiplex PCR; TCRdb has only the in-frame clones, and not every one. The sample lists hundreds of thousands of clones; 80% to 90% were seen once. Whole-study findings and limits: In a later analysis, a missense DCLRE1C variant was linked to TCR beta V- and J-gene trimming. Accurate HLA-A and HLA-B prediction from TCR beta sequences was reported for most subjects.

About this clone itself: Its antigen is currently unknown.

Germline V gene sequence: CDR1 SEHNR, CDR2 FQNEAQ (reference sequence). CDR3 length: 14 amino acids. V was cut by 2 bases and J by 3 bases, with 11 bases left in between. The receptor comes from a girl aged 2 to 9 in good health and CMV-seronegative. The J gene is TRBJ2-7, the V gene TRBV7-9; D gene unclear. Material for sequencing was PBMCs. The CDR3: CASSLKPSSYEQYF. The CDR3 coding sequence is TGTGCCAGCAGCTTAAAGCCCTCGAGCTACGAGCAGTACTTC.